This T cell receptor beta chain was observed in a study of blood T cell repertoires in COVID-19. Overall study context: The United States, Italy and Spain supplied acute and convalescent COVID-19 samples.

Using immunoSEQ multiplex PCR, the repertoire was profiled, and TCRdb retains in-frame clones only, with some absent. The repertoire includes hundreds of thousands of clones, 70% to 90% of them detected once, and 2.2% sits in the top ten. The germline gives CDR1 SEHNR, CDR2 FQNEAQ (reference sequence). Trimming shortened V by 8 bases and J by 1 base, and 14 bases separated the two germline ends. The CDR3 sequence is 15 residues long. This TCR derives from a woman between 45 and 65 years old with acute or convalescent COVID-19. The chain has TRBV7-9 and TRBJ2-2; weak D call: TRBD1 (6 bases). The sample was peripheral blood. Here the CDR3 reads CASANRARNTGELFF. The CDR3 nucleotides read TGTGCCAGCGCGAACAGGGCAAGGAACACCGGGGAGCTGTTTTTT.